These T cell receptor beta chains were read from a single sample in a study of cytomegalovirus exposure and HLA in healthy donors. Libraries were prepared by immunoSEQ multiplex PCR; TCRdb keeps only in-frame clonotypes and omits some of them. The sample lists about 120,000 clones, about 80% occurring once. The specimen was PBMCs. These receptors were collected from a female donor in good health and CMV-seropositive. The CDR3 runs from the conserved cysteine through the conserved F or W. The D gene is left open where the match is weak. Size is stated for part of the rows, as once, few or many counts, or as a class when the clone is expanded.

len: 16; d_gene: NA; j_gene: TRBJ2-5; abundance: NA; v_gene: TRBV30; CDR3aa: CAWSVPLVGYRETQYF; CDR3nt: TGTGCCTGGAGTGTCCCACTAGTGGGGTATAGGGAGACCCAGTACTTC
len: 16; d_gene: NA; j_gene: TRBJ1-4; abundance: NA; v_gene: TRBV7-9; CDR3aa: CASSLARLGAREKLFF; CDR3nt: TGTGCCAGCAGCTTAGCCCGGCTGGGGGCGCGTGAAAAACTGTTTTTT
len: 18; d_gene: TRBD2; j_gene: TRBJ2-5; abundance: NA; v_gene: TRBV4-3; CDR3aa: CASSQDLAGGPGQETQYF; CDR3nt: TGCGCCAGCAGCCAAGATTTAGCGGGGGGGCCTGGCCAAGAGACCCAGTACTTC
len: 15; d_gene: TRBD2; j_gene: TRBJ2-5; abundance: NA; v_gene: TRBV5-1; CDR3aa: CASSFGLAYQETQYF; CDR3nt: TGCGCCAGCAGTTTTGGACTAGCATACCAAGAGACCCAGTACTTC
len: 16; d_gene: NA; j_gene: TRBJ2-5; abundance: NA; v_gene: TRBV7-2; CDR3aa: CASSLGQGMRKETQYF; CDR3nt: TGTGCCAGCAGCTTAGGGCAGGGGATGAGGAAAGAGACCCAGTACTTC
len: 14; d_gene: NA; j_gene: TRBJ1-2; abundance: NA; v_gene: TRBV27; CDR3aa: CASRTAGTVYGYTF; CDR3nt: TGTGCCAGCAGGACAGCCGGGACTGTGTATGGCTACACCTTC
len: 13; d_gene: NA; j_gene: TRBJ2-7; abundance: NA; v_gene: TRBV6-5; CDR3aa: CASSYRGSYEQYF; CDR3nt: TGTGCCAGCAGTTACCGCGGCAGTTACGAGCAGTACTTC
len: 14; d_gene: TRBD1; j_gene: TRBJ1-6; abundance: NA; v_gene: TRBV14; CDR3aa: CASSPDRDNSPLHF; CDR3nt: TGTGCCAGCAGCCCCGACAGGGATAATTCACCCCTCCACTTT
len: 15; d_gene: NA; j_gene: TRBJ1-4; abundance: NA; v_gene: TRBV18; CDR3aa: CASSPQAGENEKLFF; CDR3nt: TGTGCCAGCTCACCACAGGCCGGAGAAAATGAAAAACTGTTTTTT
len: 13; d_gene: TRBD2; j_gene: TRBJ2-1; abundance: NA; v_gene: TRBV7-3; CDR3aa: CASSPGGADEQFF; CDR3nt: TGTGCCAGCAGCCCCGGGGGGGCGGATGAGCAGTTCTTC
len: 16; d_gene: NA; j_gene: TRBJ1-2; abundance: NA; v_gene: TRBV4-2; CDR3aa: CASSHPTTRGIYGYTF; CDR3nt: TGTGCCAGCAGCCATCCCACCACCCGGGGAATCTATGGCTACACCTTC
len: 14; d_gene: TRBD1; j_gene: TRBJ2-2; abundance: NA; v_gene: TRBV5-1; CDR3aa: CASSSDRASGELFF; CDR3nt: TGCGCCAGCAGCTCCGACAGGGCGAGCGGGGAGCTGTTTTTT
len: 13; d_gene: NA; j_gene: TRBJ1-1; abundance: NA; v_gene: TRBV27; CDR3aa: CASSPTGNTEAFF; CDR3nt: TGTGCCAGCAGTCCGACAGGGAACACTGAAGCTTTCTTT
len: 14; d_gene: NA; j_gene: TRBJ1-3; abundance: NA; v_gene: TRBV5-1; CDR3aa: CASSFGGGGNTIYF; CDR3nt: TGCGCCAGCAGCTTCGGAGGAGGGGGAAACACCATATATTTT
len: 15; d_gene: NA; j_gene: TRBJ1-2; abundance: NA; v_gene: TRBV7-9; CDR3aa: CASSLLGALNYGYTF; CDR3nt: TGTGCCAGCAGCTTATTAGGGGCGCTGAACTATGGCTACACCTTC
len: 11; d_gene: NA; j_gene: TRBJ1-2; abundance: NA; v_gene: TRBV9; CDR3aa: CASRAGYGYTF; CDR3nt: TGTGCCAGCAGGGCGGGCTATGGCTACACCTTC
len: 15; d_gene: NA; j_gene: TRBJ1-1; abundance: NA; v_gene: TRBV6-6; CDR3aa: CASVFRAGKGTEAFF; CDR3nt: TGTGCCAGCGTCTTCCGGGCAGGGAAGGGCACTGAAGCTTTCTTT
len: 14; d_gene: NA; j_gene: TRBJ1-1; abundance: once; v_gene: TRBV5-1; CDR3aa: CASRGALGGTEAFF; CDR3nt: TGCGCCAGCAGAGGGGCGCTGGGGGGAACTGAAGCTTTCTTT
len: 13; d_gene: NA; j_gene: TRBJ1-2; abundance: NA; v_gene: TRBV19; CDR3aa: CASSIWRNYGYTF; CDR3nt: TGTGCCAGTAGTATTTGGCGGAACTATGGCTACACCTTC
len: 14; d_gene: NA; j_gene: TRBJ1-2; abundance: NA; v_gene: TRBV9; CDR3aa: CASSARGTGYGYTF; CDR3nt: TGTGCCAGCAGCGCCCGCGGAACGGGGTATGGCTACACCTTC
len: 16; d_gene: NA; j_gene: TRBJ2-2; abundance: NA; v_gene: TRBV9; CDR3aa: CASSGQEEANTGELFF; CDR3nt: TGTGCCAGCAGCGGACAGGAGGAGGCGAACACCGGGGAGCTGTTTTTT
len: 11; d_gene: NA; j_gene: TRBJ1-1; abundance: NA; v_gene: TRBV6-5; CDR3aa: CASSYNRLAFF; CDR3nt: TGTGCCAGCAGTTACAACAGGTTGGCTTTCTTT
len: 14; d_gene: NA; j_gene: TRBJ2-5; abundance: NA; v_gene: TRBV5-1; CDR3aa: CASSQGLPGETQYF; CDR3nt: TGCGCCAGCAGCCAGGGACTCCCTGGCGAGACCCAGTACTTC
len: 15; d_gene: NA; j_gene: TRBJ1-6; abundance: NA; v_gene: TRBV7-9; CDR3aa: CASSTPWQGDSPLHF; CDR3nt: TGTGCCAGCAGCACCCCGTGGCAAGGGGATTCACCCCTCCACTTT
len: 17; d_gene: NA; j_gene: TRBJ2-7; abundance: once; v_gene: TRBV5-1; CDR3aa: CASSLAGQGQGLYEQYF; CDR3nt: TGCGCCAGCAGCTTGGCCGGGCAAGGGCAGGGCCTCTACGAGCAGTACTTC
len: 14; d_gene: NA; j_gene: TRBJ1-2; abundance: NA; v_gene: TRBV6-5; CDR3aa: CASSYSAGIDGYTF; CDR3nt: TGTGCCAGCAGTTACTCGGCAGGGATAGATGGCTACACCTTC
len: 15; d_gene: NA; j_gene: TRBJ1-2; abundance: NA; v_gene: TRBV4-2; CDR3aa: CASSLGTGAGRGYTF; CDR3nt: TGTGCCAGCAGCCTCGGTACGGGCGCCGGGAGAGGCTACACCTTC
len: 18; d_gene: NA; j_gene: TRBJ2-4; abundance: NA; v_gene: TRBV19; CDR3aa: CASSPPHDRVSPKNIQYF; CDR3nt: TGTGCCAGTAGTCCCCCGCATGACCGGGTCTCTCCAAAAAACATTCAGTACTTC
len: 16; d_gene: NA; j_gene: TRBJ1-1; abundance: NA; v_gene: TRBV18; CDR3aa: CASSPPGRGTNTEAFF; CDR3nt: TGTGCCAGCTCACCACCGGGCAGGGGCACGAACACTGAAGCTTTCTTT
len: 14; d_gene: NA; j_gene: TRBJ1-1; abundance: NA; v_gene: TRBV5-4; CDR3aa: CASSLTGRVTEAFF; CDR3nt: TGTGCCAGCAGCTTGACGGGGAGGGTCACTGAAGCTTTCTTT
len: 15; d_gene: TRBD1; j_gene: TRBJ1-5; abundance: NA; v_gene: TRBV2; CDR3aa: CASSRQGVISQPQHF; CDR3nt: TGTGCCAGTAGTCGGCAGGGGGTCATCAGTCAGCCCCAGCATTTT
len: 15; d_gene: TRBD1; j_gene: TRBJ1-6; abundance: NA; v_gene: TRBV11-2; CDR3aa: CASSLTGPPILPLHF; CDR3nt: TGTGCCAGCAGCTTGACAGGGCCCCCCATTTTACCCCTCCACTTT
len: 14; d_gene: TRBD1; j_gene: TRBJ2-5; abundance: NA; v_gene: TRBV10-2; CDR3aa: CASWGKGAGETQYF; CDR3nt: TGCGCCAGCTGGGGGAAGGGGGCTGGAGAGACCCAGTACTTC
len: 16; d_gene: NA; j_gene: TRBJ1-2; abundance: NA; v_gene: TRBV7-8; CDR3aa: CASSLGAQGGKGGYTF; CDR3nt: TGTGCCAGCAGCTTAGGGGCCCAAGGGGGTAAAGGTGGCTACACCTTC
len: 15; d_gene: NA; j_gene: TRBJ1-1; abundance: NA; v_gene: TRBV15; CDR3aa: CATSREGYRPTEAFF; CDR3nt: TGTGCCACCAGCAGAGAAGGGTACAGGCCCACTGAAGCTTTCTTT
len: 13; d_gene: NA; j_gene: TRBJ1-5; abundance: NA; v_gene: TRBV7-2; CDR3aa: CASSVRSNQPQHF; CDR3nt: TGTGCCAGCAGCGTAAGGAGTAATCAGCCCCAGCATTTT
len: 14; d_gene: NA; j_gene: TRBJ2-7; abundance: NA; v_gene: TRBV5-5; CDR3aa: CASSMYRNSYEQYF; CDR3nt: TGTGCCAGCAGCATGTACAGGAACTCCTACGAGCAGTACTTC
len: 17; d_gene: TRBD2; j_gene: TRBJ2-5; abundance: few; v_gene: TRBV4-1; CDR3aa: CASSRGTSGGVQETQYF; CDR3nt: TGCGCCAGCAGCCGTGGGACTAGCGGGGGAGTACAAGAGACCCAGTACTTC
len: 15; d_gene: TRBD1; j_gene: TRBJ2-7; abundance: NA; v_gene: TRBV14; CDR3aa: CASSQRTGGSYEQYF; CDR3nt: TGTGCCAGCAGCCAACGGACAGGGGGCTCCTACGAGCAGTACTTC
len: 15; d_gene: TRBD2; j_gene: TRBJ2-5; abundance: NA; v_gene: TRBV29-1; CDR3aa: CSVAYTSEGGETQYF; CDR3nt: TGCAGCGTCGCCTATACTAGCGAAGGAGGGGAGACCCAGTACTTC
len: 17; d_gene: TRBD2; j_gene: TRBJ2-3; abundance: NA; v_gene: TRBV7-2; CDR3aa: CASSFRGGPFSTDTQYF; CDR3nt: TGTGCCAGCAGCTTTCGCGGGGGGCCTTTTAGCACAGATACGCAGTATTTT
len: 9; d_gene: NA; j_gene: TRBJ2-1; abundance: NA; v_gene: TRBV7-9; CDR3aa: CASENEQFF; CDR3nt: TGTGCCAGCGAGAATGAGCAGTTCTTC
len: 11; d_gene: NA; j_gene: TRBJ2-1; abundance: NA; v_gene: TRBV7-2; CDR3aa: CASSLGHKQFF; CDR3nt: TGTGCCAGCAGCTTAGGACATAAGCAGTTCTTC
len: 13; d_gene: NA; j_gene: TRBJ1-6; abundance: NA; v_gene: TRBV7-9; CDR3aa: CASSLSGGSPLHF; CDR3nt: TGTGCCAGCAGCTTAAGTGGGGGGTCACCCCTCCACTTT
len: 15; d_gene: TRBD1; j_gene: TRBJ2-7; abundance: NA; v_gene: TRBV15; CDR3aa: CATSRPGQAPYEQYF; CDR3nt: TGTGCCACCAGCAGACCGGGACAGGCCCCCTACGAGCAGTACTTC
len: 15; d_gene: TRBD1; j_gene: TRBJ2-7; abundance: few; v_gene: TRBV6-5; CDR3aa: CASSSEGTGVYEQYF; CDR3nt: TGTGCCAGCAGTTCGGAAGGCACAGGGGTCTACGAGCAGTACTTC
len: 15; d_gene: TRBD1; j_gene: TRBJ2-7; abundance: NA; v_gene: TRBV6-1; CDR3aa: CASTRAGDSSYEQYF; CDR3nt: TGTGCCAGCACCCGAGCTGGGGACAGCTCCTACGAGCAGTACTTC